This TCR beta chain was obtained from a study of blood T cells in healthy people across ages. Isolation yielded PBMCs, at least 6.5 million per sample, in every case. As regards this clonotype: Its antigen is unidentified.

This CDR3 spans 15 amino acids. Trimming removed 0 bases from V and 4 bases from J, with 12 bases in between. Germline CDR1 LGHDT, CDR2 YNNKEL (reference sequence). Primed by a sample-barcoded 5' primer and a J-beta primer mix, a second PCR proceeded for roughly 7 to 12 cycles. MiXCR, run by TCRdb on the 5' RACE reads, gives a single entry per CDR3 protein. The sample shows about 780,000 distinct CDR3 sequences, about half of them seen only once. Study-level points and caveats: Because donor CMV status was unknown, expanded clonotype changes were possibly confounded.

The chain employs TRBV3-1 and TRBJ2-5; TRBD1 or TRBD2 may be the D gene (5 bases each). The source material was blood. This clonotype was obtained from a man older than 75 in good health. DNA for the CDR3: TGTGCCAGCAGCCAAGATCGGGGCCGTACAGAGACCCAGTACTTC. It is translated as CASSQDRGRTETQYF.